What follows are 29 T cell receptor beta chains derived from one specimen sequenced in a study of vaccination and CD4 T cells after COVID-19. Scientists ran DNA taken from cultured CD4+ T cells through the Oncomine TCR Beta short-read assay for sequencing. TCRdb fed the PCR reads into MiXCR, producing one record per CDR3 protein. The profile shows some 11,000 distinct CDR3 sequences, roughly 33% of them singletons. Indicated treatment: roughly 11-day PBMC culture with coronavirus spike peptide pools or control peptides (ViraFEST assay). Their target antigens are unknown. The input for sequencing was CD4+ T cells from blood, cultured in vitro, taken after SARS-CoV-2 vaccination. Every receptor here comes from a human donor who had recovered from COVID-19.

This clonotype was counted a few times. The J gene is TRBJ2-5, the V gene TRBV25-1, with D unclear. The CDR3 has 13 residues. Trimming cost V 3 bases and J 8 bases, with 13 bases left between them. Looked up from germline, CDR1 is MGHDK and CDR2 is SYGVNS. The DNA for the CDR3 is TGTGCCAGCAGTGATAACCAAAGGGCCACCCAGTACTTC. Protein product: CASSDNQRATQYF.

This chain links TRBV4-1 with TRBJ2-3, with TRBD2 identical over 7 bases. V was clipped by 7 bases and J by 5 bases; unmatched bases: 12. The CDR3 contains 15 residues. Germline CDR1 reads MGHRA; CDR2 reads YSYEKL. DNA of the CDR3: TGCGCCAGCATGTTAGAGGGACTAAGGGGAGATACGCAGTATTTT. Its protein product is CASMLEGLRGDTQYF.

Only a few counts were recorded for this clonotype. The rearrangement joins TRBV6-1 to TRBJ1-2; 7 bases are a match to TRBD1. The trim removed 8 bases at V and 4 bases at J, leaving 7 bases unmatched. Germline assignment: CDR1 MNHNS and CDR2 SASEGT. This CDR3 is 13 amino acids long. The CDR3 bases are TGTGCCAGCGGGGACAGTCAGATCTATGGCTACACCTTC. This translates into CASGDSQIYGYTF.

The J gene is TRBJ2-7, the V gene TRBV7-2; D possibly uses TRBD1 or TRBD2 (6 bases each). The CDR3 runs 15 residues. The V gene's germline CDR1 is SGHTA and CDR2 FQGNSA. Trimming shortened V by 1 base and J by 5 bases, and 15 bases separated the two germline ends. CDR3 loop: CASSLVHRAGHEQYF. DNA of the CDR3: TGTGCCAGCAGCTTAGTGCACAGGGCGGGGCACGAGCAGTACTTC.

The chain couples TRBV18 to TRBJ2-7, with 7 nucleotides matching TRBD1. The ends lost 3 bases at V and 2 bases at J; junction bases unmatched: 4. Germline V gene data show CDR1 as KGHSH and CDR2 as LQKENI. The CDR3 is 14 amino acids. CDR3 nucleotides: TGTGCCAGCTCACCCAAAGGGACAGCCTACGAGCAGTACTTC. The encoded protein is CASSPKGTAYEQYF.

The gene calls are TRBV18 and TRBJ1-1; D ambiguous. The CDR3 runs 17 residues. Trimming shortened V by 5 bases and J by 0 bases, and 19 bases separated the two germline ends. Germline CDR1 is KGHSH and CDR2 is LQKENI. The CDR3 nucleotides are TGTGCCAGCTCATTCTACATTCCCAACACAATGAACACTGAAGCTTTCTTT. It specifies CASSFYIPNTMNTEAFF.

This clonotype has just a few counts. This CDR3 reads CASTLRAGPYTEAFF. The CDR3, as DNA: TGTGCCAGCACCCTCCGAGCAGGGCCGTACACTGAAGCTTTCTTT. The chain carries TRBV7-2 and TRBJ1-1, with a possible D match to TRBD1 (5 bases). V dropped 7 bases and J dropped 3 bases, with 18 bases sitting between them. The CDR3 is 15 residues long. Looked up from germline, CDR1 is SGHTA and CDR2 is FQGNSA.

This clonotype has only a few counts. This chain uses TRBV19 with TRBJ1-5; 8 bases line up with TRBD1. J lost 10 bases, V lost 4 bases, and 9 bases had no gene match. This CDR3 is built from 14 residues. Germline V lookup: CDR1 LNHDA, CDR2 SQIVND (reference sequence). CDR3 protein: CASSTSTGAKPQHF. CDR3 bases: TGTGCCAGTAGTACCTCGACAGGGGCCAAACCCCAGCATTTT.

The CDR3 sequence is CASSLFQGPNSPLHF. As DNA, the CDR3 is TGTGCCAGCAGTTTGTTTCAGGGACCTAATTCACCCCTCCACTTT. The chain links TRBV12-3 or TRBV12-4 to TRBJ1-6, with D possibly TRBD1 on 5 matching bases. CDR3 size: 15 residues. Trimming cost V 3 bases and J 6 bases, with 12 bases left between them.

The chain links TRBV6-1 to TRBJ2-1; D might be TRBD1 (7 bases). This CDR3 region has 15 residues. V lost 1 base, J lost 7 bases, and 14 bases lay in between. CDR1 MNHNS and CDR2 SASEGT come from the germline V gene. DNA for the CDR3: TGTGCCAGCAGTGAAGTTCAGGGGGGTAATAATGAGCAGTTCTTC. Translating gives CASSEVQGGNNEQFF.

This clonotype was seen more than once but under ten times. The J gene is TRBJ2-5, the V gene TRBV7-3; possibly TRBD2 for D (6 bases). This CDR3 contains 17 residues. Germline V lookup: CDR1 SGHTA, CDR2 FQGTGA. V was trimmed by 4 bases and J by 5 bases, leaving 23 bases between them. This chain's CDR3 is CASSSTYAGRMGETQYF. Written as DNA, the CDR3 is TGTGCCAGCAGCTCCACATATGCCGGGAGAATGGGCGAGACCCAGTACTTC.

This chain joins TRBV19 and TRBJ2-5; the D gene is possibly TRBD2 (6 bases). The germline CDR1 and CDR2 sequences are LNHDA and SQIVND (reference sequence). The CDR3 consists of 14 residues. Trimming took off 5 bases at V and 5 bases at J, with 15 bases between the two ends. CDR3 sequence reads: CASSGGSRWETQYF. The CDR3 region has the DNA TGTGCCAGTAGTGGGGGGAGCCGATGGGAGACCCAGTACTTC.

This clonotype was seen a few times. V gene TRBV27 combines with J gene TRBJ2-7; D gene ambiguous. CDR1 is MNHEY, CDR2 SMNVEV, per germline (reference sequence). CDR3 length equals 13 residues. The V and J ends lost 1 base and 2 bases respectively, with 6 bases between them. The CDR3 nucleotides read TGTGCCAGCAGTTTATTGGGGACCTACGAGCAGTACTTC. It is translated as CASSLLGTYEQYF.

This clonotype was seen a few times. The genes are TRBV28 and TRBJ2-7; D is possibly TRBD1 (6 bases). Trimming left V 6 bases short and J 2 bases short, with 14 bases between. The CDR3 loop spans 14 amino acids. Germline V CDR1 and CDR2: MDHEN, SYDVKM. CDR3 protein: CASRPPDRAYEQYF. CDR3 nucleotides: TGTGCCAGCAGGCCTCCGGACAGAGCCTACGAGCAGTACTTC.

By share of the sample, this clonotype is medium-sized. V is TRBV20-1 and J is TRBJ1-5, with TRBD1 identical over 7 bases. The CDR3 sequence is 14 residues long. V trimming: 5 bases; J trimming: 1 base; junction bases outside the gene matches: 5. The germline V gene has CDR1 DFQATT and CDR2 SNEGSKA (reference sequence). As DNA, the CDR3 is TGCAGTGCTGGAGGGGGCTTGAGCAATCAGCCCCAGCATTTT. As protein: CSAGGGLSNQPQHF.

The chain uses TRBV24-1 and TRBJ2-1; D may be TRBD2 (5 bases). V was pared by 4 bases and J by 5 bases, with 17 bases between. Germline CDR1 KGHDR, CDR2 SFDVKD. The CDR3 has 16 residues. CDR3 sequence: CATSDLKNAGDNEQFF. The CDR3 DNA is TGTGCCACCAGTGACCTCAAGAACGCGGGCGACAATGAGCAGTTCTTC.

Only a few counts were recorded for this clonotype. A much larger clone lies one base from this, so it may be a read error. The V call is TRBV7-2, the J call TRBJ2-5; D unresolved. V lost 5 bases to trimming and J lost 1 base, with 11 bases between them. CDR3 length: 14 amino acids. Per the germline V gene, CDR1 is SGHTA and CDR2 is FQGNSA. The CDR3 DNA follows: TGTGCCAGCAGCCCGGAACCACGCCAAGAGACCCAGTACTTC. This gives the protein CASSPEPRQETQYF. The full variable domain, in which reference TRBV7-2 and TRBJ2-5 provide the parts outside the CDR3, is GAGVSQSPSNKVTEKGKDVELRCDPISGHTALYWYRQSLGQGLEFLIYFQGNSAPDKSGLPSDRFSAERTGGSVSTLTIQRTQQEDSAVYLCASSPEPRQETQYFGPGTRLLVL.

This chain uses TRBV28 with TRBJ2-2; 8 bases align to TRBD1. The V and J ends lost 6 bases and 2 bases, in that order; junction bases with no gene match: 8. In germline, CDR1 is MDHEN, CDR2 SYDVKM. This CDR3 has 16 amino acids. CDR3: CASRADRGPNTGELFF. The CDR3 region has the DNA TGTGCCAGCAGGGCTGACAGGGGACCTAACACCGGGGAGCTGTTTTTT.

This clonotype was seen a handful of times. The chain joins TRBV6-1 to TRBJ2-2; TRBD2 matches at 13 bases. Germline loops: CDR1 MNHNS, CDR2 SASEGT. Trimming took 5 bases from V and 8 from J; bases not matched to a gene: 5. CDR3 size: 15 residues. The CDR3 nucleotides read TGTGCCAGCAGTACCGGGACTAGCGGGAAGGGGGAGCTGTTTTTT. It translates to CASSTGTSGKGELFF.

Here the CDR3 DNA reads TGTGCCAGCAGTTTGACTAATGAAAAACTGTTTTTT. This sequence encodes CASSLTNEKLFF. The gene calls are TRBV28 and TRBJ1-4; D remains unclear. Trimming left V 3 bases short and J 2 bases short, with 1 base between. In germline, CDR1 is MDHEN, CDR2 SYDVKM. The CDR3 extends over 12 amino acids. Variable domain in full (rest from reference TRBV28 and TRBJ1-4): DVKVTQSSRYLVKRTGEKVFLECVQDMDHENMFWYRQDPGLGLRLIYFSYDVKMKEKGDIPEGYSVSREKKERFSLILESASTNQTSMYLCASSLTNEKLFFGSGTQLSVL.

This sequence joins TRBV24-1 and TRBJ2-1; D ambiguous. The germline V gene encodes CDR1 KGHDR and CDR2 SFDVKD. The CDR3 extends over 15 amino acids. V was clipped by 5 bases and J by 8 bases, with 18 bases between them. CDR3 sequence (DNA): TGTGCCACCAGTGCCGAACCCCCGAGAGGCGATGAGCAGTTCTTC. Its translation: CATSAEPPRGDEQFF.

This chain connects TRBV12-3 or TRBV12-4 to TRBJ2-7, with 7 bases matching TRBD2. The CDR3 has 14 amino acids. J gave up 2 bases and V 6 bases, and 7 bases lay outside the gene matches. For the CDR3, the DNA is TGTGCCAGCAGCATAGCTGGGACTACCTACGAGCAGTACTTC. It translates to CASSIAGTTYEQYF.

The chain recombines TRBV7-9 with TRBJ2-4; 7 bases are shared with TRBD2. CDR3 size: 13 residues. Trimming removed 4 bases from V and 7 bases from J; junction bases left unmatched: 4. Germline lookup yields CDR1 SEHNR and CDR2 FQNEAQ (reference sequence). The chain's CDR3 is CASSWTSFNIQYF. The DNA for the CDR3 is TGTGCCAGCAGCTGGACTAGTTTTAACATTCAGTACTTC.

This clonotype was seen a handful of times. The chain has TRBV20-1 and TRBJ2-3; 9 nucleotides match TRBD1. J gave up 4 bases and V 2 bases, and 7 bases lay outside the gene matches. Germline CDR1 and CDR2: DFQATT and SNEGSKA (reference sequence). The CDR3 is 15 residues long. CDR3 amino acids: CSARRGRQGADTQYF. As DNA, the CDR3 is TGCAGTGCTAGACGGGGGAGACAGGGGGCAGATACGCAGTATTTT.

This clonotype was seen only a few times. This chain joins TRBV18 and TRBJ1-1, with D hard to call. Germline values: CDR1 KGHSH, CDR2 LQKENI. The CDR3 is 15 residues long. V lost 3 bases and J 1 base, leaving 12 bases between the germline ends. CDR3 nucleotides: TGTGCCAGCTCACCGGTCCGTATATCGAACACTGAAGCTTTCTTT. Amino acid sequence: CASSPVRISNTEAFF.

The chain uses TRBV7-2 and TRBJ1-5, with D hard to call. CDR1 and CDR2 from the germline V gene are SGHTA and FQGNSA. The CDR3 covers 14 residues. Trimming took 2 bases from V and 1 from J, leaving 6 bases between them. The CDR3 loop reads CASSLSPSNQPQHF. The CDR3 DNA sequence: TGTGCCAGCAGCTTAAGCCCGAGCAATCAGCCCCAGCATTTT. The full variable domain, completed using reference TRBV7-2 and TRBJ1-5, is GAGVSQSPSNKVTEKGKDVELRCDPISGHTALYWYRQSLGQGLEFLIYFQGNSAPDKSGLPSDRFSAERTGGSVSTLTIQRTQQEDSAVYLCASSLSPSNQPQHFGDGTRLSIL.

The chain couples TRBV5-8 to TRBJ1-1; D call uncertain. V was shortened by 4 bases and J by 2 bases, with 15 bases between the two germline ends. Germline-derived CDR1 and CDR2 are SGHTS and YDEGEE. The CDR3 runs 15 residues. Here the CDR3 reads CASSPRVAGNTEAFF. In nucleotides, the CDR3 is TGTGCCAGCAGCCCCCGGGTTGCAGGAAACACTGAAGCTTTCTTT.

The DNA of the CDR3 is TGTGCCAGCCAATCTCCCGGGGCCCGACGAGGCACTGAAGCTTTCTTT. Protein sequence: CASQSPGARRGTEAFF. V usage is TRBV7-9 and J usage is TRBJ1-1; D might be TRBD1 (5 bases). The CDR3 sequence is 16 residues long. Germline V gene lookup returns CDR1 SEHNR and CDR2 FQNEAQ (reference sequence). V was cut by 8 bases and J by 4 bases, with 23 bases left in between.

This clonotype came up a few times. J is TRBJ2-3 and V is TRBV7-2, with TRBD2 identical over 7 bases. Germline CDR1 SGHTA, CDR2 FQGNSA. The CDR3 length is 17 residues. The junction had 6 bases not matched to a gene; V was cut back by 0 bases and J by 0 bases. The CDR3 protein is CASSLARLAVSTDTQYF. The CDR3 bases are TGTGCCAGCAGCTTAGCCCGACTAGCCGTTAGCACAGATACGCAGTATTTT.